Below are 3 T cell receptor beta chains sequenced from a single sample in a study of blood T cell repertoires in COVID-19. Libraries were prepared by immunoSEQ multiplex PCR; TCRdb keeps only in-frame clonotypes and omits some of them. The sample lists some 300,000 clones, about 90% seen once, with more than 9% in the top ten. The sequencing sample was made of PBMCs or T cells enriched from blood (not recorded which). The receptors come from a woman in her thirties who had recovered from COVID-19.

On this clone itself: Other nucleotide sequences in the sample specify the same CDR3. The rearrangement links TRBV12-3 or TRBV12-4 to TRBJ2-3; D gene unclear. This CDR3 has 13 amino acids. V was pared by 3 bases and J by 1 base, with 5 bases between. The CDR3 DNA is TGTGCCAGCAGTTTCCAGGGCACAGATACGCAGTATTTT. Protein sequence: CASSFQGTDTQYF.

The J gene is TRBJ1-2, the V gene TRBV28; possible D gene TRBD1, 6 bases. The germline V gene encodes CDR1 MDHEN and CDR2 SYDVKM. The CDR3 loop spans 16 amino acids. The germline V and J ends were trimmed by 2 bases and 12 bases, with 25 bases remaining between them. The DNA of the CDR3 is TGTGCCAGCAGTTTACCCCACCGTGGGGGGGGCGACGGGGACACCTTC. As protein: CASSLPHRGGGDGDTF.

Of note for this clone: Additional DNA sequences in this sample encode the identical CDR3. The chain combines TRBV19 with TRBJ2-2; 7 nucleotides agree with TRBD1. Germline-derived CDR1 and CDR2 are LNHDA and SQIVND (reference sequence). V shed 3 bases, J shed 0 bases, and the junction held 1 base outside the gene matches. The CDR3 length is 15 residues. CDR3 nucleotide sequence: TGTGCCAGTAGTATTCAGGGGGCGAACACCGGGGAGCTGTTTTTT. The encoded protein is CASSIQGANTGELFF.